This T cell receptor beta chain was found in a study of OX40 agonist ivuxolimab in advanced cancers. This CDR3 comprises 11 residues. In germline, CDR1 is SNHLY, CDR2 FYNNEI. V was pared by 7 bases and J by 2 bases, with 5 bases between. Clones were sequenced by immunoSEQ multiplex PCR, and TCRdb holds only the in-frame ones, with some missing. The table records 38,000 or so clones, about 89% of them present only once. This material consisted of CD4+ or CD8+ T cells sorted from blood, taken in a trial of the OX40 agonist ivuxolimab. The J gene is TRBJ1-2, the V gene TRBV2, with D perhaps TRBD1 (5 bases). This receptor was taken from an adult with an advanced solid tumor such as melanoma, head and neck, liver or kidney cancer. The CDR3 DNA reads TGTGCCAGCAAGGGGAACTATGGCTACACCTTC. Translating it yields CASKGNYGYTF.